Below, 16 T cell receptor beta chains from the same sample are listed, as sequenced in a study of blood T cell repertoires in COVID-19. The data were produced by immunoSEQ multiplex PCR, yet TCRdb's version contains in-frame clones alone and is incomplete. Counted here are 180,000 or so clones, over 65% occurring once; the ten biggest clones make up about 4.6%. Sequenced input: PBMCs or T cells enriched from blood (not recorded which). These receptors were obtained from a woman aged 50 to 65 who had recovered from COVID-19.

V usage is TRBV5-6 and J usage is TRBJ1-6; 9 bases are a match to TRBD1. The CDR3 length is 15 residues. The V gene end was trimmed by 4 bases and the J gene end by 9 bases; junction bases not matched to a gene: 8. The germline V gene has CDR1 SGHDT and CDR2 YYEEEE. The CDR3 DNA reads as TGTGCCAGCAGCCAGGACAGGGGCCTAACTTCACCCCTCCACTTT. Translation gives CASSQDRGLTSPLHF.

As to this clone: The junction and the germline gene differ at one end; a read error may be behind it. The chain recombines TRBV9 with TRBJ1-5; D possibly corresponds to TRBD1 (5 bases). CDR3 length: 16 amino acids. Per the germline V gene, CDR1 is SGDLS and CDR2 is YYNGEE. CDR3 coding DNA: TGTGCCCGCAGCAGAACTGGGGGGGGTAGCAATCAGCCCCAGCATTTT. Its protein product is CARSRTGGGSNQPQHF.

The J gene is TRBJ2-3, the V gene TRBV7-2, with D maybe TRBD1 (5 bases). The CDR3 is made up of 12 amino acids. The germline V and J ends were trimmed by 6 bases and 7 bases, with 11 bases remaining between them. Germline V gene lookup returns CDR1 SGHTA and CDR2 FQGNSA. The CDR3 nucleotides read TGTGCCAGCAGTCCCCAGGGCTATACGCAGTATTTT. It specifies CASSPQGYTQYF.

The chain links TRBV7-9 to TRBJ2-1; TRBD1 might be the D (5 bases). Trimming stripped 2 bases from V and 4 bases from J, with 9 bases between. Germline CDR1 SEHNR, CDR2 FQNEAQ (reference sequence). CDR3 length: 14 amino acids. CDR3 residues: CASSLQQGYNEQFF. The CDR3, as DNA: TGTGCCAGCAGCTTACAGCAGGGTTACAATGAGCAGTTCTTC.

CDR3 sequence reads: CASSSGTSGSYEQFF. CDR3 in DNA: TGTGCCAGCAGTTCCGGGACTAGCGGGAGCTATGAGCAGTTCTTC. The rearrangement uses TRBV6-6 and TRBJ2-1, with 14 bases fitting TRBD2. Germline V CDR1 and CDR2: MNHNY, SVGAGI (reference sequence). The CDR3 is 15 amino acids. Losses at the gene ends were 4 bases for V and 8 bases for J; bases not matched to a gene: 4.

This rearrangement joins TRBV19 to TRBJ2-2, with D perhaps matching TRBD1 (6 bases). The CDR3 has 16 amino acids. Trimming cost V 4 bases and J 1 base, with 13 bases left between them. Per germline, CDR1 LNHDA and CDR2 SQIVND (reference sequence). The DNA of the CDR3 is TGTGCCAGTAGTAAGGTGGTAGGGGGGAACACCGGGGAGCTGTTTTTT. Amino acids: CASSKVVGGNTGELFF. Full variable domain (remainder filled in from reference TRBV19 and TRBJ2-2): DGGITQSPKYLFRKEGQNVTLSCEQNLNHDAMYWYRQDPGQGLRLIYYSQIVNDFQKGDIAEGYSVSREKKESFPLTVTSAQKNPTAFYLCASSKVVGGNTGELFFGEGSRLTVL.

This sequence joins TRBV19 and TRBJ1-1; 7 bases match TRBD1. The CDR3 has 14 residues. From germline, CDR1 is LNHDA and CDR2 SQIVND (reference sequence). V gave up 4 bases and J gave up 6 bases; unmatched junction bases: 8. The CDR3: CASSTKQGSSEAFF. CDR3 bases: TGTGCCAGTAGTACGAAACAGGGGAGCTCTGAAGCTTTCTTT.

The V gene is TRBV4-3, the J gene TRBJ1-6; TRBD1 matches at 9 bases. The CDR3 covers 15 residues. The trim removed 4 bases at V and 4 bases at J, leaving 2 bases unmatched. The germline V gene encodes CDR1 LGHNA and CDR2 YSLEER. CDR3 DNA: TGCGCCAGCAGCCGGACAGGGGAATATAATTCACCCCTCCACTTT. It translates to CASSRTGEYNSPLHF.

The gene calls are TRBV30 and TRBJ1-4; maybe TRBD1 (6 bases). Germline V gene sequence: CDR1 GTSNPN, CDR2 SVGIG (reference sequence). CDR3 size: 14 residues. The germline V and J ends were trimmed by 0 bases and 9 bases, with 14 bases remaining between them. The CDR3 coding sequence is TGTGCCTGGAGTGTCAGTCTACAGGGACAAAAACTGTTTTTT. Its translation: CAWSVSLQGQKLFF.

The rearrangement joins TRBV6-5 to TRBJ1-6; TRBD1 is a possible D gene (6 bases). There are 13 residues in the CDR3. Germline CDR1 and CDR2: MNHEY and SVGAGI. V dropped 7 bases and J dropped 5 bases, with 9 bases sitting between them. CDR3 sequence: CASTTGHNSPLHF. CDR3 sequence (DNA): TGTGCCAGCACAACAGGGCATAATTCACCCCTCCACTTT.

This clone was seen a few times. The chain combines TRBV7-2 with TRBJ1-2; TRBD1 is a possible D gene (6 bases). This CDR3 contains 16 residues. The V gene lost 4 bases and the J gene lost 2 bases, with 17 bases spanning the gap. CDR1 is SGHTA, CDR2 FQGNSA, per germline. CDR3 nucleotide sequence: TGTGCCAGCAGCTCTCGCTGGACAGCAGGCAACTATGGCTACACCTTC. Its protein product is CASSSRWTAGNYGYTF.

This chain joins TRBV14 and TRBJ1-2; 7 bases match TRBD1. Germline CDR1 reads SGHDN; CDR2 reads FVKESK. The CDR3 sequence is 15 residues long. The junction had 4 bases not matched to a gene; V was cut back by 0 bases and J by 3 bases. The CDR3 DNA reads as TGTGCCAGCAGCCAAGATAGCGACAGGGACTATGGCTACACCTTC. Protein: CASSQDSDRDYGYTF.

This CDR3 reads CSAPHLEGYTF. CDR3 nucleotide sequence: TGCAGCGCCCCACATTTGGAGGGCTACACCTTC. The chain has TRBV29-1 and TRBJ1-2, with D hard to call. Trimming took off 7 bases at V and 8 bases at J, with 14 bases between the two ends. The CDR3 totals 11 residues. CDR1 SQVTM and CDR2 ANQGSEA come from the germline V gene.

This chain connects TRBV3-1 (or the pseudogene TRBV3-2) to TRBJ1-5; perhaps TRBD1 as D (6 bases). Germline-derived CDR1 and CDR2 are LGHDT and YNNKEL (reference sequence). The CDR3 length is 14 residues. With 7 bases removed from V and 1 base from J, the gap between germline ends came to 11 bases. The CDR3 coding sequence is TGTGCCAGCAACAACAGGGTAAGCAATCAGCCCCAGCATTTT. Amino acid sequence: CASNNRVSNQPQHF.

This clone was seen just once. The V call is TRBV29-1, the J call TRBJ1-5, with 7 bases matching TRBD1. The V and J ends lost 4 bases and 4 bases, in that order; junction bases with no gene match: 1. This CDR3 is 12 amino acids long. Per germline, CDR1 SQVTM and CDR2 ANQGSEA. This chain's CDR3 is CSVGDRNQPQHF. The CDR3 bases are TGCAGCGTTGGGGACAGAAATCAGCCCCAGCATTTT. Together with reference TRBV29-1 and TRBJ1-5, the CDR3 gives the full variable domain: SAVISQKPSRDICQRGTSLTIQCQVDSQVTMMFWYRQQPGQSLTLIATANQGSEATYESGFVIDKFPISRPNLTFSTLTVSNMSPEDSSIYLCSVGDRNQPQHFGDGTRLSIL.

The chain has TRBV11-2 and TRBJ2-7; weak D call: TRBD1 (5 bases). This CDR3 contains 13 residues. Germline V gives CDR1 SGHAT, CDR2 FQNNGV. V was pared by 0 bases and J by 5 bases, with 8 bases between. The CDR3: CASSLDGAHEQYV. The CDR3 region has the DNA TGTGCCAGCAGCTTAGATGGGGCCCACGAGCAGTACGTC.